This T cell receptor (beta chain) was retrieved from a study of T-cell memory formation after mild COVID-19. General observations from the study: Day 37-peaking second-wave clones had unconfirmed SARS-CoV-2 specificity. The study found balanced CD4/CD8 in clones contracting day 15 to 85 and a CD4+ lean in later expanders.

Constant-segment primers served in 5'RACE that generated TCR alpha and TCR beta cDNA libraries bearing sample barcodes and UMIs. TCRdb ran MiXCR on the 5' RACE reads and lists one entry per CDR3 protein. The sample has nearly 110,000 distinct CDR3 sequences, approximately 15% seen once. This clonotype was detected ten times or more. Its antigen is currently unknown. V lost 1 base to trimming and J lost 0 bases, with 1 base between them. Germline lookup yields CDR1 DFQATT and CDR2 SNEGSKA (reference sequence). The length of the CDR3 is 13 residues. The V and J genes are TRBV20-1 and TRBJ2-6; no reliable D call. Specimen: PBMCs or a T cell subset sorted from them (not recorded which). The TCR originated in a man younger than 30 who had mild COVID-19 (a few samples of this study predate the infection). Cell type and time point are not known. The CDR3 spells CSARVSGANVLTF. CDR3 nucleotides: TGCAGTGCTAGAGTCTCTGGGGCCAACGTCCTGACTTTC.